The 29 T cell receptor beta chains listed next were all sequenced from one sample in a study of regulatory T cells in long-lasting Graves disease. Building the TCR beta libraries relied on iRepertoire HTBI primers, and CDR3 regions underwent Arm-PCR. TCRdb fed the multiplex PCR reads into MiXCR, producing one record per CDR3 protein. The profile shows around 250,000 distinct CDR3 sequences, 15% to 20% of them singletons. This sample's time point: newly diagnosed GD, antithyroid drugs for less than 3 months. From PBMCs, RNA was extracted and then used to make the TCR library. These data were also filed under a second study, of T cells in Graves' hyperthyroidism and ophthalmopathy.

Source: peripheral blood mononuclear cells (PBMCs), taken at new diagnosis, from a patient treated with antithyroid drugs. The receptors were gathered from a woman aged 25 to 45 with Graves disease.

Ten or more counts support this clonotype. The chain employs TRBV7-9 and TRBJ1-4; D is undetermined. V was pared by 4 bases and J by 8 bases, with 8 bases between. Germline V gives CDR1 SEHNR, CDR2 FQNEAQ (reference sequence). The CDR3 consists of 12 residues. CDR3 sequence: CASSSWQEKLFF. Written as DNA, the CDR3 is TGTGCCAGCAGCTCCTGGCAGGAAAAACTGTTTTTT.

This clonotype showed up just a few times. This could be a read error, since a much larger clone is one nucleotide away. This rearrangement joins TRBV7-2 to TRBJ1-1; D is unresolved. The CDR3 has 15 residues. Per germline, CDR1 SGHTA and CDR2 FQGNSA. Trimming took 5 bases from V and 0 from J, leaving 13 bases between them. The CDR3 protein is CASSPLDGLNTEAFF. CDR3 in DNA: TGTGCCAGCAGCCCCTTGGACGGTCTGAACACTGAAGCTTTCTTT.

This clonotype was found many times. This chain joins TRBV12-3 or TRBV12-4 and TRBJ2-5; D unclear. Deletions cut 3 bases from V and 7 bases from J, with 15 bases between. CDR3 length: 14 residues. The CDR3 loop reads CASSFSTGSRTQYF. The CDR3, as DNA: TGTGCCAGCAGTTTTTCTACGGGCAGTCGGACCCAGTACTTC.

The chain couples TRBV27 to TRBJ1-2; a weak D match, TRBD1 (6 bases). CDR1 is MNHEY and CDR2 is SMNVEV in the germline V gene (reference sequence). Trimming shortened V by 5 bases and J by 2 bases, and 12 bases separated the two germline ends. The CDR3 is made up of 14 amino acids. The DNA of the CDR3 is TGTGCCAGCAGTCCGTGGGACAAGAACTATGGCTACACCTTC. Its protein is CASSPWDKNYGYTF.

The sample holds many counts of this clonotype. J is TRBJ2-7 and V is TRBV19; no clear D. Germline V gene lookup returns CDR1 LNHDA and CDR2 SQIVND (reference sequence). With 3 bases removed from V and 2 bases from J, the gap between germline ends came to 14 bases. This CDR3 has 15 amino acids. The CDR3 DNA sequence: TGTGCCAGTAGTATTTCGGCCAGTGTACCCTACGAGCAGTACTTC. This encodes CASSISASVPYEQYF. Complete variable domain (other parts from reference TRBV19 and TRBJ2-7): DGGITQSPKYLFRKEGQNVTLSCEQNLNHDAMYWYRQDPGQGLRLIYYSQIVNDFQKGDIAEGYSVSREKKESFPLTVTSAQKNPTAFYLCASSISASVPYEQYFGPGTRLTVT.

At least ten counts were recorded for this clonotype. The chain joins TRBV3-1 to TRBJ1-3, with D possibly being TRBD1 (6 bases). Per germline, CDR1 LGHDT and CDR2 YNNKEL (reference sequence). V was pared by 5 bases and J by 0 bases, with 20 bases between. The length of the CDR3 is 18 residues. CDR3 in DNA: TGTGCCAGCAGCAGATTCTCCGGGACATCGAGCTCTGGAAACACCATATATTTT. Residues: CASSRFSGTSSSGNTIYF.

This clonotype was found many times. The chain links TRBV6-2 or TRBV6-3 to TRBJ2-5; perhaps D is TRBD1 or TRBD2 (6 bases each). This CDR3 contains 14 residues. V lost 5 bases and J 4 bases, leaving 14 bases between the germline ends. Germline loops: CDR1 MNHEY, CDR2 SVGEGT. This CDR3 reads CASSEGGRRETQYF. The CDR3 region has the DNA TGTGCCAGCAGTGAAGGGGGGCGCCGAGAGACCCAGTACTTC.

This clonotype came up many times. This sequence joins TRBV6-1 and TRBJ1-1, with D unclear. Germline lookup yields CDR1 MNHNS and CDR2 SASEGT. This CDR3 is 15 amino acids long. The V end lost 3 bases, the J end lost 1 base, and 12 bases lay between the germline ends. The CDR3 reads CASSDLLVKNTEAFF. The CDR3 DNA reads as TGTGCCAGCAGTGACCTTCTAGTGAAGAACACTGAAGCTTTCTTT.

This clonotype was seen repeatedly, ten times or more. This rearrangement joins TRBV7-2 to TRBJ1-1, with 8 bases matching TRBD1. Unmatched junction bases numbered 1, after V lost 2 bases and J lost 2 bases. This CDR3 is 14 amino acids long. Looked up from germline, CDR1 is SGHTA and CDR2 is FQGNSA. The CDR3 here is CASSLTGGNTEAFF. The DNA for the CDR3 is TGTGCCAGCAGCTTAACAGGGGGAAACACTGAAGCTTTCTTT.

This clonotype was seen ten or more times. The rearrangement links TRBV12-3 or TRBV12-4 to TRBJ2-2; perhaps TRBD1 as D (6 bases). This CDR3 is 15 amino acids long. Trimming left V 6 bases short and J 3 bases short, with 14 bases between. Written as DNA, the CDR3 is TGTGCCAGCAGCCGAATGTCAGGGGACACCGGGGAGCTGTTTTTT. It encodes CASSRMSGDTGELFF.

This clonotype was found a few times. The chain is built from TRBV19 and TRBJ2-5; D not resolved. The CDR3 totals 15 residues. Trimming left V 5 bases short and J 2 bases short, with 15 bases between. From germline, CDR1 is LNHDA and CDR2 SQIVND (reference sequence). This CDR3 reads CASSARVGLQETQYF. CDR3 bases: TGTGCCAGTAGTGCGCGTGTGGGTCTACAAGAGACCCAGTACTTC. Based on the CDR3 plus reference TRBV19 and TRBJ2-5, the full variable domain is DGGITQSPKYLFRKEGQNVTLSCEQNLNHDAMYWYRQDPGQGLRLIYYSQIVNDFQKGDIAEGYSVSREKKESFPLTVTSAQKNPTAFYLCASSARVGLQETQYFGPGTRLLVL.

The chain joins TRBV20-1 to TRBJ1-1, with D perhaps matching TRBD1 (6 bases). Germline V CDR1 and CDR2: DFQATT, SNEGSKA (reference sequence). V was pared by 3 bases and J by 4 bases, with 12 bases between. The CDR3 is 13 amino acids. This chain's CDR3 is CSASGGARTEAFF. As DNA, the CDR3 is TGCAGTGCTAGCGGGGGGGCCCGCACTGAAGCTTTCTTT.

This clonotype was recorded at least ten times. This chain joins TRBV19 and TRBJ1-2; D is uncertain. V dropped 1 base and J dropped 6 bases, with 9 bases sitting between them. The CDR3 covers 13 residues. The germline CDR1 and CDR2 sequences are LNHDA and SQIVND (reference sequence). CDR3 coding DNA: TGTGCCAGTAGTATAGGGGGAGAAGATGGCTACACCTTC. Translation: CASSIGGEDGYTF.

This clonotype was found many times. V is TRBV27 and J is TRBJ2-3; D not certain. The CDR3 sequence is 12 residues long. Per the germline V gene, CDR1 is MNHEY and CDR2 is SMNVEV (reference sequence). The germline V and J ends were trimmed by 5 bases and 2 bases, with 5 bases remaining between them. CDR3 region: CASSTDTDTQYF. CDR3 sequence (DNA): TGTGCCAGCAGTACCGACACAGATACGCAGTATTTT.

This clonotype was recorded many times. The chain is built from TRBV7-2 and TRBJ1-6; D not certain. CDR1 and CDR2 (germline): SGHTA, FQGNSA. This CDR3 is 15 amino acids long. V was clipped by 0 bases and J by 7 bases, with 10 bases between them. The CDR3 bases are TGTGCCAGCAGCTTAGCTTCACCTTGGAATTCACCCCTCCACTTT. Its protein product is CASSLASPWNSPLHF.

This clonotype was observed at least ten times. This chain uses TRBV9 with TRBJ2-7, with 12 positions matching TRBD1. The trim removed 0 bases at V and 2 bases at J, leaving 15 bases unmatched. The CDR3 contains 20 residues. Germline values: CDR1 SGDLS, CDR2 YYNGEE. CDR3 in amino acids: CASSVATGTGGGRYTYEQYF. In DNA, the CDR3 is TGTGCCAGCAGCGTAGCTACCGGGACAGGGGGCGGACGTTACACCTACGAGCAGTACTTC.

This clonotype was observed at least ten times. This rearrangement joins TRBV5-4 to TRBJ1-5, with TRBD1 as a possible D gene (6 bases). This CDR3 has 14 amino acids. V was clipped by 2 bases and J by 5 bases, with 11 bases between them. Germline V gives CDR1 SGHNT, CDR2 YYREEE (reference sequence). The CDR3 is CASSLGGGDQPQHF. CDR3 bases: TGTGCCAGCAGCTTAGGGGGGGGCGATCAGCCCCAGCATTTT.

Concerning this clonotype itself: This likely came from a read error, as a far larger clone is one base away. This is likely a read error, given that the CDR3 carries no conserved phenylalanine or tryptophan at its end. Because the CDR3's place on the DNA is in doubt, the DNA is left out and the CDR3 is given as listed by TCRdb. This chain joins TRBV7-8 and TRBJ2-3; the table's TRBD1 call for D was not verified on the DNA. CDR1 is SGHVS and CDR2 is FQNEAQ in the germline V gene. The CDR3 adds up to 16 amino acids, both ends counted. CDR3 in amino acids: CASSLARIGQSYEQYL.

This clonotype was seen repeatedly, ten times or more. V usage is TRBV4-2 and J usage is TRBJ1-4, with D maybe TRBD1 (5 bases). The germline gives CDR1 LGHNA, CDR2 YNFKEQ. This CDR3 has 16 amino acids. Trimming pared 3 bases from V and 0 bases from J, leaving 11 bases between. This chain's CDR3 is CASSHGTGATNEKLFF. For the CDR3, the DNA is TGTGCCAGCAGCCACGGAACAGGCGCAACTAATGAAAAACTGTTTTTT.

In this sample, this clonotype turned up many times. The genes are TRBV19 and TRBJ1-1; D might be TRBD1 (5 bases). The CDR3 loop spans 17 amino acids. Germline lookup yields CDR1 LNHDA and CDR2 SQIVND (reference sequence). V lost 3 bases, J lost 4 bases, and 21 bases lay in between. The CDR3 bases are TGTGCCAGTAGTATTATTCCAGGGAGTGATTCGGCCACTGAAGCTTTCTTT. Encoded protein: CASSIIPGSDSATEAFF.

This clonotype appeared many times. The chain is built from TRBV7-2 and TRBJ1-6; perhaps TRBD1 as D (5 bases). Germline-derived CDR1 and CDR2 are SGHTA and FQGNSA. The germline V and J ends were trimmed by 1 base and 7 bases, with 14 bases remaining between them. The CDR3 loop spans 16 amino acids. The CDR3 sequence is CASSLVATAGNSPLHF. The CDR3 DNA reads TGTGCCAGCAGCTTAGTTGCGACAGCTGGCAATTCACCCCTCCACTTT.

The V gene is TRBV20-1, the J gene TRBJ1-2; no reliable D call. With 3 bases removed from V and 6 bases from J, the gap between germline ends came to 17 bases. Germline V gene data show CDR1 as DFQATT and CDR2 as SNEGSKA (reference sequence). There are 14 residues in the CDR3. The CDR3 protein is CSASIANPGNGYTF. CDR3 DNA sequence: TGCAGTGCTAGTATCGCAAACCCGGGGAATGGCTACACCTTC.

CDR3 sequence (DNA): TGTGCCAGCAGCCTCAAGACAGGGGATACTGAAGCTTTCTTT. It translates to CASSLKTGDTEAFF. This sequence joins TRBV4-2 and TRBJ1-1; 8 bases align to TRBD1. Germline V lookup: CDR1 LGHNA, CDR2 YNFKEQ. V trimming: 4 bases; J trimming: 5 bases; junction bases outside the gene matches: 6. CDR3 length: 14 residues.

This clonotype was counted many times. The genes are TRBV7-9 and TRBJ2-5; tentative D call: TRBD1 (6 bases). The CDR3 runs 13 residues. V shed 4 bases and J shed 3 bases, with 9 bases lying between them. Germline values: CDR1 SEHNR, CDR2 FQNEAQ (reference sequence). CDR3 residues: CASSSEGEETQYF. For the CDR3, the DNA is TGTGCCAGCAGCTCCGAGGGGGAAGAGACCCAGTACTTC.

As regards this clonotype: With a far larger clone one base away, a read error is the likely cause. The J gene is TRBJ1-2, the V gene TRBV12-3 or TRBV12-4; TRBD1 agrees at 8 bases. V was clipped by 6 bases and J by 6 bases; unmatched bases: 12. The CDR3 length is 15 residues. CDR3 bases: TGTGCCAGCAGCAGGACAGGGCTTCCCGTTAATGGCTACACCTTC. It yields the protein CASSRTGLPVNGYTF.

This clonotype was picked up many times. The V gene is TRBV19, the J gene TRBJ1-1; D gene unclear. V lost 1 base and J 1 base, leaving 4 bases between the germline ends. CDR1 LNHDA and CDR2 SQIVND come from the germline V gene (reference sequence). The CDR3 totals 13 residues. The CDR3 reads CASSIGTNTEAFF. The DNA for the CDR3 is TGTGCCAGTAGTATAGGGACGAACACTGAAGCTTTCTTT.

This clonotype was seen ten or more times. This rearrangement joins TRBV18 to TRBJ2-7; TRBD1 aligns across 9 bases. The junction had 9 bases not matched to a gene; V was cut back by 6 bases and J by 3 bases. Germline CDR1 reads KGHSH; CDR2 reads LQKENI. The length of the CDR3 is 15 residues. This chain's CDR3 is CASSRVRDRVYEQYF. Written as DNA, the CDR3 is TGTGCCAGCTCCCGCGTCCGGGACAGGGTCTACGAGCAGTACTTC.

This clonotype appeared many times. J is TRBJ1-4 and V is TRBV20-1; D remains ambiguous. This CDR3 contains 13 residues. Per the germline V gene, CDR1 is DFQATT and CDR2 is SNEGSKA (reference sequence). The V end was cut by 3 bases, the J end by 5 bases, with 10 bases between. The CDR3 reads CSASRTVNEKLFF. Here the CDR3 DNA reads TGCAGTGCTAGCCGCACAGTCAATGAAAAACTGTTTTTT.

The chain joins TRBV6-1 to TRBJ2-2; 7 positions match TRBD2. V was pared by 8 bases and J by 5 bases, with 2 bases of the junction left unmatched. Germline V gene data show CDR1 as MNHNS and CDR2 as SASEGT. The CDR3 covers 12 residues. CDR3 DNA: TGTGCCAGCCACGGGGGGACCGGGGAGCTGTTTTTT. Protein product: CASHGGTGELFF.